This TCR beta chain was obtained from a study of control samples from healthy donors and cancer patients. Using immunoSEQ multiplex PCR, the repertoire was profiled, and TCRdb retains in-frame clones only, with some absent. With about 190,000 clones in the sample, the ten largest clones hold more than 2%. Germline values: CDR1 SNHLY, CDR2 FYNNEI. The CDR3 sequence is 14 residues long. V was pared by 6 bases and J by 2 bases, with 12 bases between. The TCR sequence derives from a woman in her twenties or thirties in good health. Input material: blood. The chain uses TRBV2 and TRBJ2-3; D remains unclear. CDR3 sequence: CASSDPRATDTQYF. The CDR3 nucleotides read TGTGCCAGCAGCGACCCTCGCGCCACAGATACGCAGTATTTT.